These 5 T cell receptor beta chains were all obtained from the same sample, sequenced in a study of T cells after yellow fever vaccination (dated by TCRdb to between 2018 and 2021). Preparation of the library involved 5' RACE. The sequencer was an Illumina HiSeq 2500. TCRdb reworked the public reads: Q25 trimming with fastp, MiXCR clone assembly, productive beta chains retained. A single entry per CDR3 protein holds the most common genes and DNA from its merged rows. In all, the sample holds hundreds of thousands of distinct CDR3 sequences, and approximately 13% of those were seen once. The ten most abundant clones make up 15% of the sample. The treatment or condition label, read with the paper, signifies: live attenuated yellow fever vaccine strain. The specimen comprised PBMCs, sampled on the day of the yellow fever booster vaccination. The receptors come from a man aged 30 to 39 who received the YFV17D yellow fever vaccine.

CDR3 amino acids: CSARTASGRAAEQFF. The CDR3 DNA sequence: TGCAGTGCTAGAACCGCTAGCGGGAGGGCCGCCGAGCAGTTCTTC. The chain is built from TRBV20-1 and TRBJ2-1, with 12 positions matching TRBD2. Trimming took 2 bases from V and 10 from J; bases not matched to a gene: 9. This CDR3 contains 15 residues. The germline V gene has CDR1 DFQATT and CDR2 SNEGSKA (reference sequence).

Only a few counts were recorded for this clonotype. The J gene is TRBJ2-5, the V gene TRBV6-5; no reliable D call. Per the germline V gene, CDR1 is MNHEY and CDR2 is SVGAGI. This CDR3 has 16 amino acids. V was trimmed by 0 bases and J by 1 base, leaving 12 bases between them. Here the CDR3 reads CASSYSMLAAQETQYF. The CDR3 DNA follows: TGTGCCAGCAGTTACTCGATGCTGGCCGCCCAAGAGACCCAGTACTTC.

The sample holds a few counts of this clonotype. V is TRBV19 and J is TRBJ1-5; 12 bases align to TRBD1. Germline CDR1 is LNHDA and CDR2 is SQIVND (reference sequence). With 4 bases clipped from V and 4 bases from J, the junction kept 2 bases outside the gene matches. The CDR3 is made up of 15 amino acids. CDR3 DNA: TGTGCCAGTAGTACGGGACAGGGGGCGAATCAGCCCCAGCATTTT. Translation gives CASSTGQGANQPQHF.

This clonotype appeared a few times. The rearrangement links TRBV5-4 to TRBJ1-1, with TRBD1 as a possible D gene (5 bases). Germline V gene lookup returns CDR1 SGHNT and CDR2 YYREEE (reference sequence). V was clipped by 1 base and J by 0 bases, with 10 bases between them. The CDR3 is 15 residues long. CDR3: CASSLFAGMNTEAFF. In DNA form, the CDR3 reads TGTGCCAGCAGCTTGTTTGCAGGGATGAACACTGAAGCTTTCTTT. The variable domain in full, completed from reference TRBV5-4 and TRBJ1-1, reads ETGVTQSPTHLIKTRGQQVTLRCSSQSGHNTVSWYQQALGQGPQFIFQYYREEENGRGNFPPRFSGLQFPNYSSELNVNALELDDSALYLCASSLFAGMNTEAFFGQGTRLTVV.

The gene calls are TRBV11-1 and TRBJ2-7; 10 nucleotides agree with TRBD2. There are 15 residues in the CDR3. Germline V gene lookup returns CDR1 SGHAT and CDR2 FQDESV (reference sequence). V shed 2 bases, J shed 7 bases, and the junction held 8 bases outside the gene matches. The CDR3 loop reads CASSLRASGSGEQYF. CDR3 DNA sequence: TGTGCCAGCAGCTTAAGGGCTAGCGGGAGCGGAGAGCAGTACTTC. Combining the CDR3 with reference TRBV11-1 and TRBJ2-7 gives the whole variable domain EAEVAQSPRYKITEKSQAVAFWCDPISGHATLYWYRQILGQGPELLVQFQDESVVDDSQLPKDRFSAERLKGVDSTLKIQPAELGDSAMYLCASSLRASGSGEQYFGPGTRLTVT.